A single sample gave rise to the 18 T cell receptor beta chains below, sequenced in a study of T cells in Graves' hyperthyroidism and ophthalmopathy. Researchers took RNA transcripts and amplified the TCR beta CDR3 regions from them. The primer set for the first-round RT-PCR of the TCR CDR3 was HTBI. TCRdb independently ran MiXCR on the multiplex PCR reads; one entry per CDR3 protein. This table has under 450,000 distinct CDR3 sequences, 15% to 18% appearing once. Sequenced: blood. These receptors all come from a woman aged 18-35 years with Graves' hyperthyroidism.

This clonotype was seen ten or more times. The chain has TRBV28 and TRBJ2-6, with D perhaps matching TRBD1 (5 bases). The CDR3 sequence is 16 residues long. Germline CDR1 MDHEN, CDR2 SYDVKM. Trimming left V 1 base short and J 2 bases short, with 9 bases between. Here the CDR3 DNA reads TGTGCCAGCAGTTTATCGACAGTGGCTGGGGCCAACGTCCTGACTTTC. Translating it yields CASSLSTVAGANVLTF.

This clonotype was found many times. The chain has TRBV12-3 or TRBV12-4 and TRBJ1-2; D call uncertain. V lost 3 bases, J lost 8 bases, and 16 bases lay in between. This CDR3 spans 14 amino acids. This CDR3 reads CASSFRRTQTGYTF. For the CDR3, the DNA is TGTGCCAGCAGTTTTAGAAGAACCCAAACCGGCTACACCTTC.

V and J are TRBV5-1 and TRBJ2-6; D call uncertain. Trimming pared 1 base from V and 1 base from J, leaving 6 bases between. The CDR3 spans 15 residues. CDR1 and CDR2 from the germline V gene are SGHRS and YFSETQ. The CDR3: CASSLIGSGANVLTF. The CDR3 nucleotides are TGCGCCAGCAGCTTGATCGGTTCTGGGGCCAACGTCCTGACTTTC.

This clonotype showed up just once. J is TRBJ1-6 and V is TRBV6-2 or TRBV6-3; D ambiguous. In germline, CDR1 is MNHEY, CDR2 SVGEGT. CDR3 length: 14 residues. Trimming left V 5 bases short and J 6 bases short, with 11 bases between. Here the CDR3 DNA reads TGTGCCAGCAGTATGGGGTTGGTTAATTCACCCCTCCACTTT. This sequence encodes CASSMGLVNSPLHF.

In this sample, this clonotype turned up many times. This chain links TRBV6-1 with TRBJ1-6; weak D call: TRBD1 (5 bases). Germline V gene data show CDR1 as MNHNS and CDR2 as SASEGT. This CDR3 region has 16 residues. With 5 bases removed from V and 1 base from J, the gap between germline ends came to 12 bases. Written as DNA, the CDR3 is TGTGCCAGCAGTCCCGCAGGGAGGTCCTATAATTCACCCCTCCACTTT. This sequence encodes CASSPAGRSYNSPLHF.

This clonotype came up many times. The chain carries TRBV24-1 and TRBJ2-5, with 7 positions matching TRBD1. Germline values: CDR1 KGHDR, CDR2 SFDVKD. Unmatched junction bases numbered 3, after V lost 4 bases and J lost 2 bases. The length of the CDR3 is 14 residues. CDR3 bases: TGTGCCACCAGTGACGGGACAGTACAAGAGACCCAGTACTTC. This translates into CATSDGTVQETQYF.

In this sample, this clonotype turned up many times. The V and J genes are TRBV7-2 and TRBJ2-2, with no clear D. This CDR3 contains 15 residues. Germline V CDR1 and CDR2: SGHTA, FQGNSA. V lost 4 bases and J lost 2, with 11 bases in between. The CDR3 bases are TGTGCCAGCAGCTCGCCCCGGATAAACACCGGGGAGCTGTTTTTT. Its translation: CASSSPRINTGELFF.

This clonotype was detected many times. V and J are TRBV28 and TRBJ1-5; 9 nucleotides line up with TRBD1. The CDR3 sequence is 17 residues long. With 3 bases clipped from V and 0 bases from J, the junction kept 6 bases outside the gene matches. CDR1 is MDHEN and CDR2 is SYDVKM in the germline V gene. This chain's CDR3 is CASSFDPQGASNQPQHF. In DNA, the CDR3 is TGTGCCAGCAGTTTTGACCCACAGGGGGCTAGCAATCAGCCCCAGCATTTT. Full variable domain (outside the CDR3, taken from reference TRBV28 and TRBJ1-5): DVKVTQSSRYLVKRTGEKVFLECVQDMDHENMFWYRQDPGLGLRLIYFSYDVKMKEKGDIPEGYSVSREKKERFSLILESASTNQTSMYLCASSFDPQGASNQPQHFGDGTRLSIL.

This clonotype came up many times. DNA of the CDR3: TGCAGTGCTAGAGACGGTTCTAACTATGGCTACACCTTC. Translating gives CSARDGSNYGYTF. The chain uses TRBV20-1 and TRBJ1-2; D not certain. The CDR3 contains 13 residues. Germline assignment: CDR1 DFQATT and CDR2 SNEGSKA (reference sequence). V lost 0 bases to trimming and J lost 0 bases, with 5 bases between them.

The chain employs TRBV30 and TRBJ1-5, with no clear D. CDR1 and CDR2 (germline): GTSNPN, SVGIG (reference sequence). This CDR3 is 13 amino acids long. V was pared by 1 base and J by 4 bases, with 8 bases between. DNA of the CDR3: TGTGCCTGGAGTGAGGCTCGGAATCAGCCCCAGCATTTT. Translated, it gives CAWSEARNQPQHF.

This clonotype was seen ten or more times. V usage is TRBV12-3 or TRBV12-4 and J usage is TRBJ1-2; D gene uncertain. The CDR3 spans 13 residues. Trimming cost V 6 bases and J 7 bases, with 15 bases left between them. CDR3 bases: TGTGCCAGCAGCCAACCCTTAAATGCTGGCTACACCTTC. It codes for CASSQPLNAGYTF.

V is TRBV5-1 and J is TRBJ2-2, with TRBD2 matching 14 bases. The CDR3 spans 17 residues. The germline CDR1 and CDR2 sequences are SGHRS and YFSETQ. After removal of 7 bases from V and 2 bases from J, the junction contained 7 bases not matched to a gene. The CDR3 DNA sequence: TGCGCCAGCCGTCGACTAGCGGGGGGGCCAAACACCGGGGAGCTGTTTTTT. Amino acid sequence: CASRRLAGGPNTGELFF.

This clonotype appeared many times. The chain uses TRBV11-3 and TRBJ2-3; D unresolved. V was clipped by 1 base and J by 1 base, with 9 bases between them. Germline values: CDR1 SGHNT, CDR2 YENEEA. The CDR3 is made up of 15 amino acids. The CDR3 DNA sequence: TGTGCCAGCAGCTTAGGATTTTTCGGCACAGATACGCAGTATTTT. Protein sequence: CASSLGFFGTDTQYF.

This clonotype is a singleton in its sample. The junction departs from the called germline gene at one end, perhaps through a read error. The V and J genes are TRBV5-6 and TRBJ2-7; D call uncertain. The CDR3 is 11 residues long. CDR1 and CDR2 (germline): SGHDT, YYEEEE. The CDR3 protein is CASSLADERYF. CDR3 bases: TGTGCCAGCAGCTTGGCAGACGAGCGGTACTTC.

The V gene is TRBV6-2 or TRBV6-3, the J gene TRBJ2-6, with 11 bases fitting TRBD2. The germline V gene encodes CDR1 MNHEY and CDR2 SVGEGT. V trimming: 6 bases; J trimming: 2 bases; junction bases outside the gene matches: 9. The CDR3 sequence is 18 residues long. CDR3 region: CASRATLAGGPGANVLTF. CDR3 nucleotides: TGTGCCAGCAGAGCCACCTTAGCGGGAGGGCCTGGGGCCAACGTCCTGACTTTC.

This clonotype occurred many times. V is TRBV28 and J is TRBJ2-7; 11 bases align to TRBD1. The CDR3 is made up of 15 amino acids. J lost 2 bases, V lost 0 bases, and 0 bases had no gene match. The germline V gene encodes CDR1 MDHEN and CDR2 SYDVKM. The CDR3 DNA follows: TGTGCCAGCAGTTTATGGGACAGGGGGCCCTACGAGCAGTACTTC. Encoded protein: CASSLWDRGPYEQYF.

Ten or more counts support this clonotype. This CDR3 reads CATTGDYSNQPQHF. The DNA of the CDR3 is TGTGCCACCACAGGGGACTATAGCAATCAGCCCCAGCATTTT. The chain recombines TRBV10-3 with TRBJ1-5; 7 nucleotides match TRBD1. The CDR3 runs 14 residues. Germline V lookup: CDR1 ENHRY, CDR2 SYGVKD. With V trimmed by 10 bases and J by 0 bases, 6 bases remained unmatched.

This clonotype has at least ten counts. The chain carries TRBV29-1 and TRBJ2-1; D gene unclear. Germline assignment: CDR1 SQVTM and CDR2 ANQGSEA. The CDR3 contains 12 residues. V was cut by 3 bases and J by 2 bases, with 5 bases left in between. The CDR3 region is CSVENPYNEQFF. CDR3 DNA: TGCAGCGTTGAGAACCCCTACAATGAGCAGTTCTTC.